The 26 T cell receptor beta chains below were found in one sample sequenced in a study of blood T cell repertoires in COVID-19. Repertoires were generated with immunoSEQ multiplex PCR, while TCRdb's copy carries only in-frame clones and drops some. Among 95,000 to 120,000 clones listed, about 88% were seen once. Sample: peripheral blood. The source of these receptors is a woman in her sixties or seventies who had recovered from COVID-19.

The genes are TRBV7-2 and TRBJ2-7; the match to TRBD2 covers 11 bases. The CDR3 spans 15 residues. Germline V CDR1 and CDR2: SGHTA, FQGNSA. Unmatched junction bases numbered 5, after V lost 5 bases and J lost 2 bases. CDR3 sequence (DNA): TGTGCCAGCAGCCCTCGACTAGCGGGAACCTACGAGCAGTACTTC. This codes for CASSPRLAGTYEQYF.

This clone was detected a few times. This rearrangement joins TRBV5-1 to TRBJ1-2; a weak D match, TRBD1 (5 bases). Trimming stripped 4 bases from V and 8 bases from J, with 15 bases between. Per the germline V gene, CDR1 is SGHRS and CDR2 is YFSETQ. The CDR3 is 13 residues long. The CDR3 sequence is CASSPSPEGGYTF. As DNA, the CDR3 is TGCGCCAGCAGCCCCAGCCCGGAGGGGGGCTACACCTTC.

This clone was recorded once. A junction boundary mismatches the germline segment, possibly from a read error. The chain employs TRBV19 and TRBJ1-6; 8 bases match TRBD1. The CDR3 consists of 11 residues. Germline loops: CDR1 LNHDA, CDR2 SQIVND (reference sequence). The DNA for the CDR3 is TGTGCCAGTAGTATGATGGGACAGGCTCTCTTT. Amino acid sequence: CASSMMGQALF. The whole variable domain, remainder taken from reference TRBV19 and TRBJ1-6, is DGGITQSPKYLFRKEGQNVTLSCEQNLNHDAMYWYRQDPGQGLRLIYYSQIVNDFQKGDIAEGYSVSREKKESFPLTVTSAQKNPTAFYLCASSMMGQALFGNGTRLTVT.

The chain employs TRBV5-1 and TRBJ1-2, with 11 bases matching TRBD1. J was trimmed by 7 bases and V by 4 bases; bases with no gene match: 12. The CDR3 covers 16 residues. Germline CDR1 is SGHRS and CDR2 is YFSETQ. In nucleotides, the CDR3 is TGCGCCAGCAGCCAGCGGACAGGGGGCGATATGGGTGGCTACACCTTC. This sequence encodes CASSQRTGGDMGGYTF.

The chain is built from TRBV3-1 (or the pseudogene TRBV3-2) and TRBJ2-7; 8 nucleotides align to TRBD2. CDR1 is LGHDT, CDR2 YNNKEL, per germline (reference sequence). Trimming removed 4 bases from V and 5 bases from J; junction bases left unmatched: 13. The CDR3 contains 16 residues. The CDR3: CASSPLPSGSIHEQYF. DNA for the CDR3: TGTGCCAGCAGCCCTTTACCCAGCGGGAGTATACACGAGCAGTACTTC.

The CDR3 spells CASSVDWNTEAFF. CDR3 in DNA: TGCGCCAGCAGCGTAGACTGGAACACTGAAGCTTTCTTT. V usage is TRBV5-1 and J usage is TRBJ1-1; D remains ambiguous. Looked up from germline, CDR1 is SGHRS and CDR2 is YFSETQ. V was shortened by 4 bases and J by 1 base, with 8 bases between the two germline ends. This CDR3 spans 13 amino acids.

The J gene is TRBJ1-4, the V gene TRBV6-6; the D is unclear. Between the trimmed V and J ends, which lost 6 bases and 9 bases, there was a span of 5 bases. This CDR3 spans 10 amino acids. CDR1 and CDR2 from the germline V gene are MNHNY and SVGAGI (reference sequence). CDR3 nucleotides: TGTGCCAGCAGCGAGAAAAAACTGTTTTTT. It translates to CASSEKKLFF.

The genes are TRBV4-2 and TRBJ1-6; D might be TRBD1 (6 bases). Looked up from germline, CDR1 is LGHNA and CDR2 is YNFKEQ. V dropped 2 bases and J dropped 10 bases, with 15 bases sitting between them. This CDR3 region has 15 residues. The DNA of the CDR3 is TGTGCCAGCAGCCAACCACAGGGAGAGTTCTCACCCCTCCACTTT. Residues: CASSQPQGEFSPLHF.

The chain links TRBV30 to TRBJ2-1; perhaps TRBD2 as D (6 bases). The germline V gene has CDR1 GTSNPN and CDR2 SVGIG (reference sequence). The CDR3 has 13 residues. The germline V and J ends were trimmed by 8 bases and 2 bases, with 13 bases remaining between them. The CDR3 loop reads CARGRNTYNEQFF. The CDR3 DNA sequence: TGTGCCCGGGGGAGGAATACCTACAATGAGCAGTTCTTC. Supplemented by reference TRBV30 and TRBJ2-1, the full variable domain reads SQTIHQWPATLVQPVGSPLSLECTVEGTSNPNLYWYRQAAGRGLQLLFYSVGIGQISSEVPQNLSASRPQDRQFILSSKKLLLSDSGFYLCARGRNTYNEQFFGPGTRLTVL.

This clone was picked up one time. This sequence joins TRBV3-1 (or the pseudogene TRBV3-2) and TRBJ2-7; possible D gene TRBD1, 6 bases. Germline-derived CDR1 and CDR2 are LGHDT and YNNKEL (reference sequence). V lost 6 bases, J lost 3 bases, and 15 bases lay in between. This CDR3 is 14 amino acids long. The DNA for the CDR3 is TGTGCCAGCAGTGATAAGTGGACAGTCTACGAGCAGTACTTC. This encodes CASSDKWTVYEQYF.

For this clone: A junction boundary mismatches the germline segment, possibly from a read error. V gene TRBV19 combines with J gene TRBJ2-1; perhaps TRBD2 as D (5 bases). The CDR3 has 16 amino acids. Germline values: CDR1 LNHDA, CDR2 SQIVND (reference sequence). As DNA, the CDR3 is TGTGCCAGTAGTATTCTTCACGGGAACTCCGACAATGAGCAGTTCTTC. As protein: CASSILHGNSDNEQFF.

The chain employs TRBV6-5 and TRBJ1-1; a weak D match, TRBD1 (5 bases). V shed 11 bases and J shed 0 bases, with 13 bases lying between them. Germline V gene sequence: CDR1 MNHEY, CDR2 SVGAGI. CDR3 length equals 13 residues. CDR3 residues: CAGRNRMNTEAFF. CDR3 coding DNA: TGTGCCGGGAGGAACAGGATGAACACTGAAGCTTTCTTT.

This rearrangement joins TRBV18 to TRBJ2-1; D gene uncertain. Germline V gene data show CDR1 as KGHSH and CDR2 as LQKENI. The CDR3 is made up of 12 amino acids. Trimming took off 2 bases at V and 8 bases at J, with 7 bases between the two ends. CDR3 loop: CASSPMAHEQFF. For the CDR3, the DNA is TGTGCCAGCTCACCAATGGCCCATGAGCAGTTCTTC.

This clone was recorded many times. The rearrangement links TRBV11-3 to TRBJ2-7, with 11 bases aligning to TRBD1. This CDR3 comprises 13 residues. V was clipped by 5 bases and J by 6 bases; unmatched bases: 3. Germline CDR1 is SGHNT and CDR2 is YENEEA. CDR3 in amino acids: CASSAGTGGEQYF. The CDR3 DNA reads TGTGCCAGCAGCGCCGGGACAGGGGGCGAGCAGTACTTC.

CDR3 protein: CASSLNQPQHF. CDR3 nucleotides: TGTGCCAGCAGTCTAAATCAGCCCCAGCATTTT. The rearrangement joins TRBV6-5 to TRBJ1-5; D is unclear. This CDR3 has 11 amino acids. V was shortened by 5 bases and J by 4 bases, with 3 bases between the two germline ends. CDR1 MNHEY and CDR2 SVGAGI come from the germline V gene.

The chain has TRBV12-3 or TRBV12-4 and TRBJ1-1, with 7 bases matching TRBD1. Trimming at V came to 7 bases and at J to 7 bases, leaving 9 bases not matched to a gene. This CDR3 comprises 13 residues. The CDR3 reads CASTLEGAVEAFF. CDR3 in DNA: TGTGCCAGCACCCTGGAGGGGGCCGTTGAAGCTTTCTTT.

V is TRBV5-1 and J is TRBJ2-3; possibly TRBD2 for D (6 bases). V shed 6 bases and J shed 2 bases, with 10 bases lying between them. The CDR3 extends over 13 amino acids. The germline V gene encodes CDR1 SGHRS and CDR2 YFSETQ. The CDR3 DNA sequence: TGCGCCAGCACCTCGGACTACACAGATACGCAGTATTTT. This sequence encodes CASTSDYTDTQYF.

V gene TRBV19 combines with J gene TRBJ2-7; 9 bases match TRBD1. Germline V gives CDR1 LNHDA, CDR2 SQIVND (reference sequence). The CDR3 length is 14 residues. J lost 6 bases, V lost 6 bases, and 9 bases had no gene match. The CDR3, as DNA: TGTGCCAGTAGACGAGGGGACAGGGTCGGCGAGCAGTACTTC. Translated: CASRRGDRVGEQYF.

The V call is TRBV29-1, the J call TRBJ2-3; 7 bases are a match to TRBD2. V dropped 4 bases and J dropped 6; count of bases not matched to a gene: 16. The germline V gene has CDR1 SQVTM and CDR2 ANQGSEA. The CDR3 has 16 amino acids. The CDR3 nucleotides are TGCAGCGTTGTAAGGTTACGGGCGGGAGCCAGCGATACGCAGTATTTT. Its translation is CSVVRLRAGASDTQYF.

The V gene is TRBV18, the J gene TRBJ1-5; no firm D call. The CDR3 is 13 residues long. Between the trimmed V and J ends, which lost 4 bases and 5 bases, there was a span of 9 bases. Looked up from germline, CDR1 is KGHSH and CDR2 is LQKENI. In DNA, the CDR3 is TGTGCCAGCTCACGACACAAGGATCAGCCCCAGCATTTT. This codes for CASSRHKDQPQHF.

J is TRBJ2-6 and V is TRBV4-3; TRBD2 aligns across 7 bases. V dropped 8 bases and J dropped 3; count of bases not matched to a gene: 7. Germline V CDR1 and CDR2: LGHNA, YSLEER. The CDR3 sequence is 15 residues long. In nucleotides, the CDR3 is TGCGCCAGCTCCGGGCGCGGGAGTGGGGCCAACGTCCTGACTTTC. It encodes CASSGRGSGANVLTF.

This sequence joins TRBV7-8 and TRBJ2-2; D gene unclear. In germline, CDR1 is SGHVS, CDR2 FQNEAQ. V was cut by 5 bases and J by 1 base, with 8 bases left in between. This CDR3 spans 14 amino acids. CDR3: CASSPTVNTGELFF. The CDR3 region has the DNA TGTGCCAGCAGCCCCACAGTGAACACCGGGGAGCTGTTTTTT.

For this clone: Other DNA sequences in this specimen translate into the identical CDR3. The chain recombines TRBV9 with TRBJ2-1, with TRBD1 identical over 7 bases. Looked up from germline, CDR1 is SGDLS and CDR2 is YYNGEE. CDR3 size: 15 residues. V gave up 2 bases and J gave up 0 bases; unmatched junction bases: 2. The CDR3 protein is CASSVTGTSYNEQFF. The CDR3 DNA reads as TGTGCCAGCAGCGTGACAGGGACCTCCTACAATGAGCAGTTCTTC.

The chain joins TRBV19 to TRBJ2-1; TRBD1 agrees at 8 bases. The V gene end was trimmed by 8 bases and the J gene end by 1 base; junction bases not matched to a gene: 1. Germline CDR1 and CDR2: LNHDA and SQIVND (reference sequence). The CDR3 sequence is 13 residues long. CDR3 region: CASRQGSYNEQFF. As DNA, the CDR3 is TGTGCCAGTCGACAGGGGTCCTACAATGAGCAGTTCTTC. Complete variable domain (other parts from reference TRBV19 and TRBJ2-1): DGGITQSPKYLFRKEGQNVTLSCEQNLNHDAMYWYRQDPGQGLRLIYYSQIVNDFQKGDIAEGYSVSREKKESFPLTVTSAQKNPTAFYLCASRQGSYNEQFFGPGTRLTVL.

V is TRBV10-1 and J is TRBJ1-5, with TRBD1 identical over 8 bases. CDR3 size: 16 residues. The ends lost 3 bases at V and 1 base at J; junction bases unmatched: 5. Germline assignment: CDR1 WNHNN and CDR2 SYGVQD (reference sequence). DNA of the CDR3: TGCGCCAGCAGTGAAGGACAGGGATGGAGCAATCAGCCCCAGCATTTT. Protein product: CASSEGQGWSNQPQHF.

The V gene is TRBV10-3, the J gene TRBJ2-5; 9 bases fit TRBD1. This CDR3 contains 14 residues. Looked up from germline, CDR1 is ENHRY and CDR2 is SYGVKD. Trimming removed 10 bases from V and 2 bases from J; junction bases left unmatched: 8. The CDR3 here is CATMADRGQETQYF. The CDR3, as DNA: TGTGCCACCATGGCGGACAGGGGACAAGAGACCCAGTACTTC.